This T cell receptor beta chain was identified during a study of a mutant IDH1 vaccine in newly diagnosed glioma. The CDR3 is 14 residues long. CDR1 and CDR2 from the germline V gene are SGHRS and YFSETQ. V lost 1 base to trimming and J lost 3 bases; unmatched junction nucleotides: 4. The data were produced by immunoSEQ multiplex PCR, yet TCRdb's version contains in-frame clones alone and is incomplete. The profile shows 80,000 to 100,000 clones, roughly 82% of them singletons. Time point here: baseline, week 1 (first vaccination visit). Treatment described: pre-vaccination baseline after standard-of-care therapy.

This sequence was found in a middle-aged man with glioma. Some clones in this sample may be carry-over from other donors' samples. The sequencing used PBMCs, collected from a glioma patient treated with radiotherapy, temozolomide or both. This sequence joins TRBV5-1 and TRBJ2-7, with 7 bases fitting TRBD1. DNA of the CDR3: TGCGCCAGCAGCTTGACAAGGGGGCTCTACGAGCAGTACTTC. It codes for CASSLTRGLYEQYF.